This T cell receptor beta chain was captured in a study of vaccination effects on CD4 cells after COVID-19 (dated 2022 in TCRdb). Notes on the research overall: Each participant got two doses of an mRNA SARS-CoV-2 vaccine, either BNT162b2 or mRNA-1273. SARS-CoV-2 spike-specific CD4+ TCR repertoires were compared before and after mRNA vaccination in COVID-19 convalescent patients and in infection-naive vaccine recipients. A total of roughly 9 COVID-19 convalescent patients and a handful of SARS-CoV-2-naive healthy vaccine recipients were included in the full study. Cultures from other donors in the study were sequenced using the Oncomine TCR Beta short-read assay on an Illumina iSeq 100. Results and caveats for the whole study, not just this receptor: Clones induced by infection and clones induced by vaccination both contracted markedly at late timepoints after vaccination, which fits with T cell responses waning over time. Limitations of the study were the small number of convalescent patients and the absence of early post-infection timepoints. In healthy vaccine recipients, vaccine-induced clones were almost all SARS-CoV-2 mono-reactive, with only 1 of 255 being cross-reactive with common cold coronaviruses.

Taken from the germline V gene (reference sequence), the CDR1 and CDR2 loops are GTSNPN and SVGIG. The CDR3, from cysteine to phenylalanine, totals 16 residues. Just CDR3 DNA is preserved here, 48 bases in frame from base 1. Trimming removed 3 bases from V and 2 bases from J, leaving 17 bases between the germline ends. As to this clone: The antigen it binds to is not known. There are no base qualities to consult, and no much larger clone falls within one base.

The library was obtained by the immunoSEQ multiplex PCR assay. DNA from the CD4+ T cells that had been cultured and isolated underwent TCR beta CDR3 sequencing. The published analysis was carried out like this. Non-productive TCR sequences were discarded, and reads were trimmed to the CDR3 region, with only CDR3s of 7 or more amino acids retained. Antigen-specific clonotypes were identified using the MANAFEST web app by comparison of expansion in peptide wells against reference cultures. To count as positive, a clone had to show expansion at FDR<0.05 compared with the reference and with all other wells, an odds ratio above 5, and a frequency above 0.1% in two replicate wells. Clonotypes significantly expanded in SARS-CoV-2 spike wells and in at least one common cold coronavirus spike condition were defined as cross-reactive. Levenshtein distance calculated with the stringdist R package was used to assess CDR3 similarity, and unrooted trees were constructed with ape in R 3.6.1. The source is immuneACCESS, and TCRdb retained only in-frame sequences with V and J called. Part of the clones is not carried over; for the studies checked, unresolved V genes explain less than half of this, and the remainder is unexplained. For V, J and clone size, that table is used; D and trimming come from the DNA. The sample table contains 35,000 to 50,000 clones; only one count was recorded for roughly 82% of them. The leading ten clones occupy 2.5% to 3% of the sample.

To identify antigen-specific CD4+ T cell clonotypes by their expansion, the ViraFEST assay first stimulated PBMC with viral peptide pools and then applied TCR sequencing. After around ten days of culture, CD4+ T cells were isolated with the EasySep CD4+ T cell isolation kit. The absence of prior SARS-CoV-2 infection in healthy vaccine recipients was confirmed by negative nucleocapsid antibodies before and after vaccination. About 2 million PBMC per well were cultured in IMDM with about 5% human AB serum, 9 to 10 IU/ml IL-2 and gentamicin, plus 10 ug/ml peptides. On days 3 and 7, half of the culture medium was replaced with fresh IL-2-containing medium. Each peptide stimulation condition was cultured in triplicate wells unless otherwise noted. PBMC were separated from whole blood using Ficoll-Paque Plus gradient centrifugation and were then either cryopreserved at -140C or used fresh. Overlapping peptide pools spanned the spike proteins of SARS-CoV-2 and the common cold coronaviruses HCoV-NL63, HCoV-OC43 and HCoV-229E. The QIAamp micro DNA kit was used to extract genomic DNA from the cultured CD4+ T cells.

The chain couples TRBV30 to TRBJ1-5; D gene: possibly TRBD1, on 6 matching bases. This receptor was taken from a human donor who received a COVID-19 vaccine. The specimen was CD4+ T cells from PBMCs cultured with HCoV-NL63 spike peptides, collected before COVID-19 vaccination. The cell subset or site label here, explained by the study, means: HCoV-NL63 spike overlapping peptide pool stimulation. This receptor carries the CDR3 CAWSKTGNVGNQPQHF. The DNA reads TGTGCCTGGAGCAAAACAGGGAACGTTGGCAATCAGCCCCAGCATTTT.